This T cell receptor beta chain stems from a study of regulatory T cells in long-lasting Graves disease. V was pared by 6 bases and J by 8 bases, with 19 bases between. Germline V gene lookup returns CDR1 SGHAT and CDR2 FQNNGV. This CDR3 spans 14 amino acids. Building of the TCR beta libraries involved iRepertoire HTBI primers and Arm-PCR of CDR3 regions. Each CDR3 protein gets one entry after TCRdb re-called the multiplex PCR reads with MiXCR. This table has around 510,000 distinct CDR3 sequences, around 20% appearing once. Time point: persistent/refractory GD, antithyroid drugs over 5 years with positive TRAb. Following extraction of RNA from PBMCs, that RNA was used to make the TCR library. The sample holds many counts of this clonotype.

The receptor was derived from a female donor with Graves disease. The chain combines TRBV11-2 with TRBJ1-2; possibly TRBD1 for D (5 bases). Material: peripheral blood mononuclear cells (PBMCs), obtained when the disease was refractory, from a patient treated with antithyroid drugs. The CDR3 sequence: CASRPLKGRGGYTF. The CDR3 nucleotides read TGTGCCAGCAGACCTCTGAAGGGGCGCGGCGGCTACACCTTC.